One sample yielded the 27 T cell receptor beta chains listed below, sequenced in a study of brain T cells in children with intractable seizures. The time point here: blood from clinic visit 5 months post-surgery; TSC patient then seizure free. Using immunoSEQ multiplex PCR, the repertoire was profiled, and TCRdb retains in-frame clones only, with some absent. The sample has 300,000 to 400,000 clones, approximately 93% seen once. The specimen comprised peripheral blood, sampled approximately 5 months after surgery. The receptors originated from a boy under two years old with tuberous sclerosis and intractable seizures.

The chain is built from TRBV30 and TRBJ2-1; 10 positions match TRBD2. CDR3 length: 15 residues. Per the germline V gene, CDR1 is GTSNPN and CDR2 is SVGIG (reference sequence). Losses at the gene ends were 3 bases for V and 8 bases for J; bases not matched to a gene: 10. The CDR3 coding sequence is TGTGCCTGGAGAAAGCGGGGGGGCCCCTTCCATGAGCAGTTCTTC. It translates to CAWRKRGGPFHEQFF.

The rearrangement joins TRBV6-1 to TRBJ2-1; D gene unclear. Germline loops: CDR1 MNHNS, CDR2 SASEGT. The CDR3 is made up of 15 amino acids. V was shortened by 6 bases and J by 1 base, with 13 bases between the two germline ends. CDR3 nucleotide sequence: TGTGCCAGCAGGCCCCGTAGAGAGTCCTACAATGAGCAGTTCTTC. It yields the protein CASRPRRESYNEQFF.

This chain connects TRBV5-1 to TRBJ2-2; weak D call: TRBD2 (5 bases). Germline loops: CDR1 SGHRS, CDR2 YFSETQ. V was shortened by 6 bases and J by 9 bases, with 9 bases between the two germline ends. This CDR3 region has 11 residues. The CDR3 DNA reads TGCGCCAGCAAGAGCGGCCGGGAGCTGTTTTTT. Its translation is CASKSGRELFF.

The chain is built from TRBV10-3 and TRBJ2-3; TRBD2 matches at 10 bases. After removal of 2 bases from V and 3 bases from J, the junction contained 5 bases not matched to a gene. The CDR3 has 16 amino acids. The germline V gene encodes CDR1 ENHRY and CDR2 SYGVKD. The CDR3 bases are TGTGCCATCAGTGAGGCAGCGGGGGGGGCTACAGATACGCAGTATTTT. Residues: CAISEAAGGATDTQYF.

This CDR3 reads CASSFLDRGAYEQYF. CDR3 DNA sequence: TGTGCCAGCAGCTTCCTGGACAGGGGAGCCTACGAGCAGTACTTC. The J gene is TRBJ2-7, the V gene TRBV13, with TRBD1 matching over 9 bases. The CDR3 totals 15 residues. After removal of 3 bases from V and 2 bases from J, the junction contained 5 bases not matched to a gene. Germline loops: CDR1 PRHDT, CDR2 FYEKMQ (reference sequence).

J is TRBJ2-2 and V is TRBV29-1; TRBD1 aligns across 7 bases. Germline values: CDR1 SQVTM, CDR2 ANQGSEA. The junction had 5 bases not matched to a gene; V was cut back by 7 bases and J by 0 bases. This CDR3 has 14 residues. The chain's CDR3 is CSAETGSNTGELFF. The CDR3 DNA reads TGCAGCGCCGAGACAGGGTCGAACACCGGGGAGCTGTTTTTT.

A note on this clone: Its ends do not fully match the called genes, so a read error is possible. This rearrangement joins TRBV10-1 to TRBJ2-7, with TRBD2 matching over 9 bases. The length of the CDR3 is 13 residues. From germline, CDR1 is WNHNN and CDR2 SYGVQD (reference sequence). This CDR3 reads CASSESSGTSREF. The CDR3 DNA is TGCGCCAGCAGTGAGTCATCGGGGACTAGCAGGGAGTTC.

The CDR3 nucleotides are TGTGCCAGCAGTTATAGGGAACAGAACTATGGCTACACCTTC. Amino acid sequence: CASSYREQNYGYTF. The chain uses TRBV6-5 and TRBJ1-2; no definite D call. The CDR3 length is 14 residues. CDR1 is MNHEY and CDR2 is SVGAGI in the germline V gene. Trimming took 3 bases from V and 2 from J, leaving 10 bases between them.

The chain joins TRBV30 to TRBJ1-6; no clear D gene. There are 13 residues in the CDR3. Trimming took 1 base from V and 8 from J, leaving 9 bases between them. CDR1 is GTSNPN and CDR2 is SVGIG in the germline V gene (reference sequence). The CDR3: CAWSEDRDSPLHF. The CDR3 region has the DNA TGTGCCTGGAGTGAAGACCGGGATTCACCCCTCCACTTT.

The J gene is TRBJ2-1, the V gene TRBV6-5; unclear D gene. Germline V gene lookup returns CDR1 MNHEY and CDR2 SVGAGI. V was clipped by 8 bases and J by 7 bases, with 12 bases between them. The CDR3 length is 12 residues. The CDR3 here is CASRWSGNEQFF. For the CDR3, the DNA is TGTGCCAGCCGGTGGTCCGGGAATGAGCAGTTCTTC.

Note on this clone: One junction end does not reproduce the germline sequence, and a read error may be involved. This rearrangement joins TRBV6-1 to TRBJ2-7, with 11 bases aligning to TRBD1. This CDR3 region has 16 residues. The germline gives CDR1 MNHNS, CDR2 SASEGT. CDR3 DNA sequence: TGTGCCAGCAGTGAACGCCCGGGACAGGGGGGGTGGGAGCATTACTTC. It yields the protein CASSERPGQGGWEHYF.

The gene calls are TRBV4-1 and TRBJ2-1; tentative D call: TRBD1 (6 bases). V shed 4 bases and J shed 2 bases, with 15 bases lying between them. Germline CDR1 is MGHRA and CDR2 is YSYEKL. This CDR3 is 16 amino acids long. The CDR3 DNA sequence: TGCGCCAGCAGCCGCCCGGGACATCCGCCCTACAATGAGCAGTTCTTC. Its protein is CASSRPGHPPYNEQFF.

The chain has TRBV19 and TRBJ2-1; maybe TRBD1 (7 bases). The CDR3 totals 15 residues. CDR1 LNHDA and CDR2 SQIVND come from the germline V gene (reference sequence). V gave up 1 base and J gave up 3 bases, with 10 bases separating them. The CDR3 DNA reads TGTGCCAGTAGTATAGGACAGGGAGGCTACAATGAGCAGTTCTTC. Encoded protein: CASSIGQGGYNEQFF.

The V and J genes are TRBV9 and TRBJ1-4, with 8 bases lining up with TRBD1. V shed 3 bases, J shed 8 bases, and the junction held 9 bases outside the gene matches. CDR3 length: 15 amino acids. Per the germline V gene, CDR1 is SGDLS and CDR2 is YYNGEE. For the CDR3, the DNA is TGTGCCAGCAGCGGTGACAGGGGATCGCGCGAAAAACTGTTTTTT. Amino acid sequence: CASSGDRGSREKLFF.

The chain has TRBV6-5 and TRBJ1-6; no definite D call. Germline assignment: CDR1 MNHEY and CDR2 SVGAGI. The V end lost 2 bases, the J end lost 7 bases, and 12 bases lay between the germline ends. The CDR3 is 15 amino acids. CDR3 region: CASSYPWTGNSPLHF. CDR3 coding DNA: TGTGCCAGCAGTTACCCCTGGACCGGGAATTCACCCCTCCACTTT.

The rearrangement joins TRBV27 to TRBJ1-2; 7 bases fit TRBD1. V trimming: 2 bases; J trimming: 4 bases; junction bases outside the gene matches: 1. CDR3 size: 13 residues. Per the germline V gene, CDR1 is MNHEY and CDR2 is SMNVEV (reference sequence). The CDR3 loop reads CASSLRDSYGYTF. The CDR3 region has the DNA TGTGCCAGCAGTTTAAGGGACAGCTATGGCTACACCTTC.

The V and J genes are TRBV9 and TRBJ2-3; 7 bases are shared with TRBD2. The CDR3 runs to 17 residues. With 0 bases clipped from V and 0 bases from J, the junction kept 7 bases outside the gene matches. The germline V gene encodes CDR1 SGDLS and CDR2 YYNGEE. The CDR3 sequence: CASSVGEGRASTDTQYF. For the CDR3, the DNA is TGTGCCAGCAGCGTAGGGGAGGGAAGGGCTAGCACAGATACGCAGTATTTT. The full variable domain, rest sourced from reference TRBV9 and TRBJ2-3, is DSGVTQTPKHLITATGQRVTLRCSPRSGDLSVYWYQQSLDQGLQFLIQYYNGEERAKGNILERFSAQQFPDLHSELNLSSLELGDSALYFCASSVGEGRASTDTQYFGPGTRLTVL.

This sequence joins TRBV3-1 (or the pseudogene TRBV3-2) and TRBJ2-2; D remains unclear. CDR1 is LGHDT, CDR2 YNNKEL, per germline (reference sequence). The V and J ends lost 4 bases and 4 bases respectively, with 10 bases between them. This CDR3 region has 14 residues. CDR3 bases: TGTGCCAGCAGCCTTCTTGACGGCACCGGGGAGCTGTTTTTT. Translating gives CASSLLDGTGELFF.

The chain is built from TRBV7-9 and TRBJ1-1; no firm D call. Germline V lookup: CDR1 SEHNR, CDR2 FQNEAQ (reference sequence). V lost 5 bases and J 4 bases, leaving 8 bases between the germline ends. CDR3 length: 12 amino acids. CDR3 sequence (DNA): TGTGCCAGCAGCCTATTTACCACTGAAGCTTTCTTT. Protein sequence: CASSLFTTEAFF. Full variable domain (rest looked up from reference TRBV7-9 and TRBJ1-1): DTGVSQNPRHKITKRGQNVTFRCDPISEHNRLYWYRQTLGQGPEFLTYFQNEAQLEKSRLLSDRFSAERPKGSFSTLEIQRTEQGDSAMYLCASSLFTTEAFFGQGTRLTVV.

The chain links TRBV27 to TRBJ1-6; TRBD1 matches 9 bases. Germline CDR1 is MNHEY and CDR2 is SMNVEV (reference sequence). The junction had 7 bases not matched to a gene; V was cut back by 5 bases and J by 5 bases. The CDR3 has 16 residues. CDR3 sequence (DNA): TGTGCCAGCAGTCTCGGACAGGGGAAAGATAATTCACCCCTCCACTTT. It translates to CASSLGQGKDNSPLHF.

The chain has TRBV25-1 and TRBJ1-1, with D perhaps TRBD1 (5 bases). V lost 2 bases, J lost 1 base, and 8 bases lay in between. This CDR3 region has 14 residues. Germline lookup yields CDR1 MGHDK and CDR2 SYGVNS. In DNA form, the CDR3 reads TGTGCCAGCAGTGAAATAGACAGGAACACTGAAGCTTTCTTT. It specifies CASSEIDRNTEAFF.

CDR3 residues: CASSLWGGRGTEAFF. CDR3 DNA sequence: TGTGCCAGCAGTTTATGGGGTGGCAGGGGGACTGAAGCTTTCTTT. The chain recombines TRBV27 with TRBJ1-1, with 7 bases fitting TRBD1. This CDR3 contains 15 residues. From germline, CDR1 is MNHEY and CDR2 SMNVEV (reference sequence). V shed 1 base, J shed 5 bases, and the junction held 7 bases outside the gene matches.

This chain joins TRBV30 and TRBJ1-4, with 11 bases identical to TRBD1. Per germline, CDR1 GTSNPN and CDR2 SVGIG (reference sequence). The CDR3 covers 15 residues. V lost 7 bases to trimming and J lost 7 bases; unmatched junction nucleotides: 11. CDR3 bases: TGTGCCTCAGCAATAACCGGGACAGGGGGTGAAAAACTGTTTTTT. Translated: CASAITGTGGEKLFF.

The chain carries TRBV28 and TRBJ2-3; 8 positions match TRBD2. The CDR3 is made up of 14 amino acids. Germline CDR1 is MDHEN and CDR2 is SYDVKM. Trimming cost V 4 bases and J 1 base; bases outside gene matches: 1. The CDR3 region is CASSWRGGTDTQYF. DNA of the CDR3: TGTGCCAGCAGTTGGCGGGGGGGCACAGATACGCAGTATTTT.

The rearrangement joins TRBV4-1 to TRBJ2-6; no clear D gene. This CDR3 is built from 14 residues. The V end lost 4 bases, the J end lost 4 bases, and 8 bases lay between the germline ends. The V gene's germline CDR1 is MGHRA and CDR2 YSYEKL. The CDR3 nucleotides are TGCGCCAGCAGCCTCACTTCCGGGGCCAACGTCCTGACTTTC. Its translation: CASSLTSGANVLTF.

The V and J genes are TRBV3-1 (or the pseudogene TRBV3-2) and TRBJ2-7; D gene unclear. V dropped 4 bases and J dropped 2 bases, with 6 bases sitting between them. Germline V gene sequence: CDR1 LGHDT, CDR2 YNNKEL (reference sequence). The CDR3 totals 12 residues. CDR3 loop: CASSLTTYEQYF. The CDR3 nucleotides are TGTGCCAGCAGCCTTACGACCTACGAGCAGTACTTC.

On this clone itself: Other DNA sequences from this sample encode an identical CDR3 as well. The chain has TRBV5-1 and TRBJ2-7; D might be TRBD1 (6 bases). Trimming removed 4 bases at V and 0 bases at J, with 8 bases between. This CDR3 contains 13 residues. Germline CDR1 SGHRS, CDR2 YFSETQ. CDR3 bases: TGCGCCAGCAGCAGGGGGAGCTCCTACGAGCAGTACTTC. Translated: CASSRGSSYEQYF.